The sequence of this TCR beta chain was determined in a study of cytomegalovirus exposure and HLA in healthy donors. Background on the study: Previous work identified 95 million to 140 million unique TCR beta sequences from around 200 million T cells.

Study results and caveats: In a later analysis, TCR beta V- and J-gene trimming was associated with a missense DCLRE1C variant. Researchers counted approximately 160 TCR beta chains as cytomegalovirus-associated.

The primer mix had 60 Vbeta and 13 Jbeta primers. In the source study's methods: The count from a later analysis was tens of millions of unique TCR beta chains, roughly 11 million of them shared. Only in-frame clones appear in the TCRdb table, and some are missing; sequencing was by immunoSEQ multiplex PCR. Clone size and V and J calls were adopted from that table, with D and trimming inferred from the DNA. Of some 100,000 clones detected, 73% appear once; the ten largest clones hold under 9.5%. Comment on this clone: As yet, its antigen is unknown.

Trimming removed 4 bases from V and 4 bases from J, with 19 bases in between. The CDR3 extends over 16 amino acids. Germline CDR1 SGHVS, CDR2 FQNEAQ. V and J are TRBV7-8 and TRBJ1-1; perhaps TRBD1 as D (6 bases). The sequence was collected from a man aged 35-49 years in good health and CMV-seronegative. The sample was PBMCs. Here the CDR3 reads CASSSAGTLIVTEAFF. The CDR3 DNA reads as TGTGCCAGCAGCTCGGCAGGGACATTAATTGTCACTGAAGCTTTCTTT.